A single sample gave rise to the 2 T cell receptor beta chains below, sequenced in a study of metastatic and nonmetastatic thyroid tumors. Through MiXCR, TCRdb re-clonotyped the PCR reads. The data contain around 30,000 clones, about 15% of them seen just once; the ten biggest clones take up about 4.2%. Each patient came to thyroid surgery without any prior treatment (of any kind). Sequencing was performed on blood. The source of these receptors is a female donor with papillary thyroid cancer or a benign thyroid nodule (not recorded which). Some clones in this sample may be carry-over from other donors' samples.

This clone was found many times. V and J are TRBV19 and TRBJ1-5; TRBD1 matches at 10 bases. This CDR3 comprises 15 residues. Germline lookup yields CDR1 LNHDA and CDR2 SQIVND (reference sequence). V was clipped by 6 bases and J by 6 bases; unmatched bases: 8. The CDR3 DNA sequence: TGTGCCAGTAGAAATGTGGGACAGGGGTCTCAGCCCCAGCATTTT. Encoded protein: CASRNVGQGSQPQHF.

The table lists this clone with many counts. This sequence joins TRBV4-2 and TRBJ2-1; 9 bases are shared with TRBD2. The germline V gene has CDR1 LGHNA and CDR2 YNFKEQ. The CDR3 loop spans 19 amino acids. V shed 4 bases, J shed 7 bases, and the junction held 20 bases outside the gene matches. The CDR3 region is CASSRVSISGSSNRNEQFF. The CDR3 coding sequence is TGTGCCAGCAGCCGAGTTAGTATTAGCGGGAGTAGTAATAGGAATGAGCAGTTCTTC.